The TCR beta chain under discussion was sequenced for a study of T-cell memory formation after mild COVID-19. V shed 4 bases, J shed 4 bases, and the junction held 6 bases outside the gene matches. From germline, CDR1 is MNHEY and CDR2 SMNVEV (reference sequence). The CDR3 has 14 residues. MiXCR, run by TCRdb on the 5' RACE reads, gives a single entry per CDR3 protein. The sample shows about 470,000 distinct CDR3 sequences, 15% to 20% of them seen only once. This clonotype was observed a handful of times. This TCR derives from an adult woman who had mild COVID-19 (a few samples of this study predate the infection). Cell type and time point are not known. This sequence joins TRBV27 and TRBJ1-1, with 7 bases that match TRBD1. Sample: PBMCs or a T cell subset sorted from them (not recorded which). Here the CDR3 DNA reads TGTGCCAGCAGTTCGCTACAGGGGACCACTGAAGCTTTCTTT. This codes for CASSSLQGTTEAFF.